The clone carrying this T cell receptor beta chain has only a few counts. The data derive from a study of cytomegalovirus exposure and HLA in healthy donors. The PCR employed 60 Vbeta primers together with 13 Jbeta primers. Clones were sequenced by immunoSEQ multiplex PCR, and TCRdb holds only the in-frame ones, with some missing. Of 100,000 or so clones listed, 75% to 85% are singletons. Material: PBMCs. This receptor was obtained from a woman in her fifties or sixties in good health and CMV-seropositive.

CDR3 nucleotide sequence: TGTGCCAGCACCGATCGGGACTCTCTCATCCATGAGCAGTTCTTC. Translated, it gives CASTDRDSLIHEQFF. This chain joins TRBV2 and TRBJ2-1; perhaps TRBD2 as D (6 bases). The V end was cut by 7 bases, the J end by 8 bases, with 21 bases between. Germline V gene lookup returns CDR1 SNHLY and CDR2 FYNNEI. The CDR3 totals 15 residues. Combining the CDR3 with reference TRBV2 and TRBJ2-1 gives the whole variable domain EPEVTQTPSHQVTQMGQEVILRCVPISNHLYFYWYRQILGQKVEFLVSFYNNEISEKSEIFDDQFSVERPDGSNFTLKIRSTKLEDSAMYFCASTDRDSLIHEQFFGPGTRLTVL.